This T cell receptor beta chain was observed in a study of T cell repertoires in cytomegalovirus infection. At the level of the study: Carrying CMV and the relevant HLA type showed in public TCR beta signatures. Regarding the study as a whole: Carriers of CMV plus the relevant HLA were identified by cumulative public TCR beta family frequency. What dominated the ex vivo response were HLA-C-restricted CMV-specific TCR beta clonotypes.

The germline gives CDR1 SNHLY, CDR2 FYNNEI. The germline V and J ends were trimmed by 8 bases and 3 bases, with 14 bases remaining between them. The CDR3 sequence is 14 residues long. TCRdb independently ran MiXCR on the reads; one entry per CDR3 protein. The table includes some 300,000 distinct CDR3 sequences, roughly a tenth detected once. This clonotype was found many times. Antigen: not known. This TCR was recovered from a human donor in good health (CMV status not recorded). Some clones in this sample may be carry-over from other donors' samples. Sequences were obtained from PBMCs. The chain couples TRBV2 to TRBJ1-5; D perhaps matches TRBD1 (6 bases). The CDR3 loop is CASGRTDLNQPQHF. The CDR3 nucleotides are TGTGCCAGCGGGAGGACAGACCTCAATCAGCCCCAGCATTTT. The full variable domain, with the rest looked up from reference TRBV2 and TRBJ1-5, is EPEVTQTPSHQVTQMGQEVILRCVPISNHLYFYWYRQILGQKVEFLVSFYNNEISEKSEIFDDQFSVERPDGSNFTLKIRSTKLEDSAMYFCASGRTDLNQPQHFGDGTRLSIL.